This passage covers 17 T cell receptor beta chains from one sample sequenced in a study of T-cell memory formation after mild COVID-19. MiXCR was run by TCRdb on the 5' RACE reads, yielding one entry per CDR3 protein. Of 140,000 or so distinct CDR3 sequences detected, approximately 6% appear once; the ten largest clones hold more than 2%. The sample taken for sequencing was PBMCs or a T cell subset sorted from them (not recorded which). These receptors originate from an adult woman who had mild COVID-19 (a few samples of this study predate the infection). Cell type and time point are not known.

This rearrangement joins TRBV30 to TRBJ1-5; D is uncertain. Germline assignment: CDR1 GTSNPN and CDR2 SVGIG (reference sequence). Trimming took off 1 base at V and 1 base at J, with 5 bases between the two ends. The CDR3 is 13 amino acids. CDR3 DNA: TGTGCCTGGAGTGGAGGGAGCAATCAGCCCCAGCATTTT. It codes for CAWSGGSNQPQHF.

The V gene is TRBV20-1, the J gene TRBJ2-5; 7 nucleotides align to TRBD2. This CDR3 comprises 12 residues. Losses at the gene ends were 7 bases for V and 4 bases for J; bases not matched to a gene: 6. The germline gives CDR1 DFQATT, CDR2 SNEGSKA (reference sequence). The CDR3 coding sequence is TGCAGTGTTCATACTAGCGTAGAGACCCAGTACTTC. It is translated as CSVHTSVETQYF.

The table lists this clonotype with a few counts. The V call is TRBV5-1, the J call TRBJ2-2; TRBD1 is a possible D gene (6 bases). Trimming removed 7 bases at V and 0 bases at J, with 13 bases between. Germline values: CDR1 SGHRS, CDR2 YFSETQ. CDR3 size: 15 residues. The CDR3 sequence: CASHLGHPNTGELFF. The CDR3 region has the DNA TGCGCCAGCCACCTGGGACACCCGAACACCGGGGAGCTGTTTTTT.

The chain carries TRBV28 and TRBJ2-7; D not resolved. This CDR3 region has 13 residues. Germline V gene lookup returns CDR1 MDHEN and CDR2 SYDVKM. V lost 5 bases, J lost 12 bases, and 20 bases lay in between. The CDR3 is CASSPDAARRLYF. Written as DNA, the CDR3 is TGTGCCAGCAGTCCTGATGCGGCGCGACGTCTGTACTTC.

This clonotype was recorded at least ten times. The chain uses TRBV12-3 or TRBV12-4 and TRBJ2-5; 7 positions agree with TRBD2. This CDR3 comprises 14 residues. V was pared by 4 bases and J by 7 bases, with 9 bases of the junction left unmatched. CDR3 residues: CASSYETSSGTQYF. DNA of the CDR3: TGTGCCAGCAGTTACGAGACTAGCTCGGGGACCCAGTACTTC.

This clonotype was seen many times. The V call is TRBV18, the J call TRBJ2-2; no firm D call. Germline V CDR1 and CDR2: KGHSH, LQKENI. The CDR3 contains 13 residues. V was clipped by 3 bases and J by 7 bases, with 9 bases between them. The CDR3 protein is CASSPQAVGELFF. In nucleotides, the CDR3 is TGTGCCAGCTCACCGCAGGCGGTCGGGGAGCTGTTTTTT.

This clonotype was seen repeatedly, ten times or more. The chain combines TRBV12-3 or TRBV12-4 with TRBJ1-2, with a tentative D call TRBD1 (5 bases). This CDR3 spans 13 amino acids. The V end was cut by 2 bases, the J end by 5 bases, with 9 bases between. The CDR3 region is CASSLIGGYGYTF. CDR3 nucleotide sequence: TGTGCCAGCAGTTTAATCGGGGGATATGGCTACACCTTC.

This chain joins TRBV5-6 and TRBJ2-1; tentative D call: TRBD1 (5 bases). The CDR3 has 16 residues. V gave up 0 bases and J gave up 4 bases, with 14 bases separating them. CDR1 SGHDT and CDR2 YYEEEE come from the germline V gene. This CDR3 is CASSLEQGRIYNEQFF. The DNA for the CDR3 is TGTGCCAGCAGCTTGGAGCAGGGCCGTATTTACAATGAGCAGTTCTTC.

This clonotype was counted at least ten times. The genes are TRBV30 and TRBJ2-7; weak D call: TRBD1 (5 bases). Between the trimmed V and J ends, which lost 4 bases and 0 bases, there was a span of 10 bases. The CDR3 has 13 residues. CDR1 and CDR2 (germline): GTSNPN, SVGIG (reference sequence). The CDR3 DNA reads TGTGCCTGGAAACAGGCGCTCTCCTACGAGCAGTACTTC. This translates into CAWKQALSYEQYF.

The chain couples TRBV6-2 or TRBV6-3 to TRBJ2-1; possibly TRBD1 for D (7 bases). Germline assignment: CDR1 MNHEY and CDR2 SVGEGT. The CDR3 runs to 17 residues. The V end was cut by 0 bases, the J end by 3 bases, with 15 bases between. The CDR3 here is CASSYSPSGGIYNEQFF. The CDR3 DNA reads as TGTGCCAGCAGTTACTCCCCTTCAGGGGGGATCTACAATGAGCAGTTCTTC.

This clonotype was observed at least ten times. This rearrangement joins TRBV5-4 to TRBJ2-1; 13 bases are a match to TRBD2. The CDR3 runs to 16 residues. Per the germline V gene, CDR1 is SGHNT and CDR2 is YYREEE (reference sequence). The V gene end was trimmed by 2 bases and the J gene end by 7 bases; junction bases not matched to a gene: 6. The chain's CDR3 is CASSLTSGRAENEQFF. DNA of the CDR3: TGTGCCAGCAGCTTAACTAGCGGGAGGGCCGAAAATGAGCAGTTCTTC. The full variable domain, with the rest looked up from reference TRBV5-4 and TRBJ2-1, is ETGVTQSPTHLIKTRGQQVTLRCSSQSGHNTVSWYQQALGQGPQFIFQYYREEENGRGNFPPRFSGLQFPNYSSELNVNALELDDSALYLCASSLTSGRAENEQFFGPGTRLTVL.

This clonotype appeared many times. V usage is TRBV19 and J usage is TRBJ2-3, with D uncertain. Germline CDR1 and CDR2: LNHDA and SQIVND (reference sequence). The V end lost 4 bases, the J end lost 2 bases, and 13 bases lay between the germline ends. This CDR3 has 15 residues. CDR3: CASSTRTAVTDTQYF. The CDR3 nucleotides are TGTGCCAGTAGTACCCGGACCGCAGTCACAGATACGCAGTATTTT. Full variable domain (outside the CDR3, taken from reference TRBV19 and TRBJ2-3): DGGITQSPKYLFRKEGQNVTLSCEQNLNHDAMYWYRQDPGQGLRLIYYSQIVNDFQKGDIAEGYSVSREKKESFPLTVTSAQKNPTAFYLCASSTRTAVTDTQYFGPGTRLTVL.

The sample holds many counts of this clonotype. This chain joins TRBV29-1 and TRBJ2-7; TRBD2 matches at 8 bases. This CDR3 has 15 residues. V was clipped by 2 bases and J by 6 bases; unmatched bases: 12. Germline V gene data show CDR1 as SQVTM and CDR2 as ANQGSEA. As DNA, the CDR3 is TGCAGCGTTGAACGAAGTCCGGGGGGGGACTTCGAGCAGTACTTC. Its translation is CSVERSPGGDFEQYF.

This clonotype has just a few counts. The CDR3 reads CASSVLGDSAYEQYF. The CDR3 region has the DNA TGTGCCAGCAGCGTACTAGGGGACAGCGCCTACGAGCAGTACTTC. This chain joins TRBV4-2 and TRBJ2-7; 7 bases are a match to TRBD1. Trimming removed 5 bases from V and 2 bases from J; junction bases left unmatched: 9. CDR1 is LGHNA and CDR2 is YNFKEQ in the germline V gene. This CDR3 has 15 amino acids.

This clonotype appeared many times. The chain carries TRBV6-5 and TRBJ1-1; D call uncertain. The V gene lost 6 bases and the J gene lost 7 bases, with 15 bases spanning the gap. This CDR3 region has 13 residues. Germline V gene sequence: CDR1 MNHEY, CDR2 SVGAGI. CDR3 sequence: CASSYQLAHEAFF. The CDR3 region has the DNA TGTGCCAGCAGCTATCAGCTTGCCCATGAAGCTTTCTTT.

Many counts were recorded for this clonotype. The chain employs TRBV12-3 or TRBV12-4 and TRBJ2-7; D unclear. Trimming cost V 3 bases and J 5 bases, with 5 bases left between them. This CDR3 is built from 11 residues. CDR3 sequence (DNA): TGTGCCAGCAGTTTGTCTAACGAGCAGTACTTC. Residues: CASSLSNEQYF.

The V and J genes are TRBV5-6 and TRBJ2-2, with D possibly TRBD2 on 6 matching bases. In germline, CDR1 is SGHDT, CDR2 YYEEEE. The CDR3 loop spans 14 amino acids. V was cut by 4 bases and J by 7 bases, with 14 bases left in between. The chain's CDR3 is CASSPRLVRGELFF. The CDR3 DNA reads TGTGCCAGCAGCCCGAGACTAGTACGCGGGGAGCTGTTTTTT.